This T cell receptor (beta chain) was captured in a study of blood T cell repertoires in COVID-19. About the study: Acute and convalescent COVID-19 specimens originated in the United States, Italy and Spain. From T cells, B-cell-depleted T cells, or PBMCs came the material, which was cDNA or gDNA.

Original processing methods: Reference gene primers were amplified, and this amplification served to estimate nucleated cell counts. Only in-frame clones appear in the TCRdb table, and some are missing; sequencing was by immunoSEQ multiplex PCR. That table is the source of V, J and clone size, and D and trimming were worked out from the DNA. The data show some 180,000 clones, roughly 76% seen once. Seattle cases were enrolled at active infection and followed longitudinally. Germline values: CDR1 PRHDT, CDR2 FYEKMQ (reference sequence). The CDR3 length is 15 residues. V dropped 4 bases and J dropped 3; count of bases not matched to a gene: 6.

Source material: peripheral blood. This chain joins TRBV13 and TRBJ2-7, with 10 bases identical to TRBD1. The sequence was collected from a woman in her thirties or forties with COVID-19, enrolled during active disease. CDR3 in DNA: TGTGCCAGCAGCTCAACCGGGACAGGGGACTACGAGCAGTACGTC. Encoded protein: CASSSTGTGDYEQYV.